The 23 T cell receptor beta chains given below trace back to one sample, sequenced in a study of shared clonotypes between healthy human individuals. Terminally differentiated effector memory CD45RA+ cells were left out of the naive CD8 fraction, which was CD45RO-negative and positively selected for CCR7. Method: immunoSEQ multiplex PCR; TCRdb's copy keeps in-frame clones and lacks some. Found here are about 2.1 million clones, 85% to 95% of them singletons; the top ten hold under 2%. Sequencing used naive CD8+ T cells from PBMCs. Every receptor here comes from a man aged 18 to 29 in good health. Some clones in this sample may be carry-over from other donors' samples.

The V call is TRBV29-1, the J call TRBJ2-5; the D gene is possibly TRBD1 (6 bases). In germline, CDR1 is SQVTM, CDR2 ANQGSEA. Trimming shortened V by 4 bases and J by 4 bases, and 16 bases separated the two germline ends. This CDR3 is built from 14 residues. In DNA form, the CDR3 reads TGCAGCGTTGTTGGGGGCAGCGTTGCAGAGACCCAGTACTTC. It yields the protein CSVVGGSVAETQYF. The full variable domain, its missing parts supplied by reference TRBV29-1 and TRBJ2-5, is SAVISQKPSRDICQRGTSLTIQCQVDSQVTMMFWYRQQPGQSLTLIATANQGSEATYESGFVIDKFPISRPNLTFSTLTVSNMSPEDSSIYLCSVVGGSVAETQYFGPGTRLLVL.

The genes are TRBV28 and TRBJ2-1; possible D gene TRBD2, 5 bases. The ends were cut back, 5 bases at V and 11 bases at J, with 16 bases in the middle. The CDR3 is 13 amino acids. The V gene's germline CDR1 is MDHEN and CDR2 SYDVKM. For the CDR3, the DNA is TGTGCCAGCAGTCTCACTAGTGAGGCCCAGCAGTTCTTC. Protein: CASSLTSEAQQFF.

The DNA for the CDR3 is TGTGCCAGCAAGAAACAGGGGATCCAAGAGACCCAGTACTTC. Translation: CASKKQGIQETQYF. The V and J genes are TRBV27 and TRBJ2-5, with 7 positions matching TRBD1. The V and J ends lost 7 bases and 1 base, in that order; junction bases with no gene match: 6. This CDR3 contains 14 residues. CDR1 MNHEY and CDR2 SMNVEV come from the germline V gene (reference sequence).

The chain is built from TRBV2 and TRBJ1-1, with D possibly matching TRBD1 (5 bases). Trimming removed 8 bases from V and 10 bases from J, with 26 bases in between. Per germline, CDR1 SNHLY and CDR2 FYNNEI. The CDR3 length is 15 residues. CDR3 DNA: TGTGCCAGCCTTGGGGCCCCGAACCTATGGAGGGGAGCTTTCTTT. The encoded protein is CASLGAPNLWRGAFF.

The CDR3 protein is CASSQGHTGAVGTEAFF. CDR3 sequence (DNA): TGCGCCAGCAGCCAAGGGCACACAGGGGCCGTGGGCACTGAAGCTTTCTTT. This rearrangement joins TRBV4-1 to TRBJ1-1; 7 bases map to TRBD1. V was clipped by 1 base and J by 4 bases; unmatched bases: 12. Germline loops: CDR1 MGHRA, CDR2 YSYEKL. This CDR3 contains 17 residues.

The chain recombines TRBV29-1 with TRBJ1-1; the D gene is possibly TRBD1 (5 bases). The V gene's germline CDR1 is SQVTM and CDR2 ANQGSEA. V lost 4 bases and J lost 1, with 22 bases in between. There are 17 residues in the CDR3. DNA for the CDR3: TGCAGCGTTGGAACCCCCGTTGCAGGGACCTGGAACACTGAAGCTTTCTTT. Translated, it gives CSVGTPVAGTWNTEAFF.

This clone came up once. The rearrangement uses TRBV7-9 and TRBJ2-7; the D gene is possibly TRBD1 (5 bases). V was pared by 5 bases and J by 3 bases, with 11 bases between. Germline-derived CDR1 and CDR2 are SEHNR and FQNEAQ (reference sequence). There are 13 residues in the CDR3. The CDR3 reads CASSPPQGYEQYF. CDR3 bases: TGTGCCAGCAGCCCCCCCCAGGGCTACGAGCAGTACTTC.

The rearrangement uses TRBV5-6 and TRBJ2-5, with 8 bases fitting TRBD2. V trimming: 4 bases; J trimming: 3 bases; junction bases outside the gene matches: 2. Per germline, CDR1 SGHDT and CDR2 YYEEEE. The CDR3 extends over 13 amino acids. This CDR3 is CASSEAGEETQYF. CDR3 nucleotide sequence: TGTGCCAGCAGCGAAGCGGGAGAAGAGACCCAGTACTTC.

This clone was seen just once. The V gene is TRBV5-1, the J gene TRBJ2-7, with D perhaps matching TRBD1 or TRBD2 (5 bases each). This CDR3 contains 15 residues. Trimming left V 4 bases short and J 2 bases short, with 16 bases between. Looked up from germline, CDR1 is SGHRS and CDR2 is YFSETQ. The CDR3: CASSNSDGDPYEQYF. CDR3 DNA sequence: TGCGCCAGCAGCAATTCCGACGGGGACCCCTACGAGCAGTACTTC.

The chain couples TRBV27 to TRBJ2-2; D not certain. CDR1 MNHEY and CDR2 SMNVEV come from the germline V gene (reference sequence). With 2 bases removed from V and 6 bases from J, the gap between germline ends came to 10 bases. The CDR3 runs 14 residues. The DNA of the CDR3 is TGTGCCAGCAGTTTAGCCTTAGTCCCCGGGGAGCTGTTTTTT. This encodes CASSLALVPGELFF.

The V and J genes are TRBV9 and TRBJ1-2; 7 nucleotides align to TRBD1. Germline CDR1 is SGDLS and CDR2 is YYNGEE. Trimming took 4 bases from V and 8 from J; bases not matched to a gene: 17. CDR3 length: 16 residues. The CDR3 reads CASSPRGAGGPRGYTF. In nucleotides, the CDR3 is TGTGCCAGCAGCCCGCGCGGGGCAGGGGGGCCCCGGGGCTACACCTTC.

In this sample, this clone turned up once. The chain carries TRBV10-3 and TRBJ1-4; D is uncertain. Trimming stripped 0 bases from V and 5 bases from J, with 10 bases between. This CDR3 has 15 residues. The germline V gene encodes CDR1 ENHRY and CDR2 SYGVKD. Here the CDR3 reads CAISESRQENEKLFF. In DNA form, the CDR3 reads TGTGCCATCAGTGAGTCGAGGCAGGAGAATGAAAAACTGTTTTTT.

This clone came up once. This rearrangement joins TRBV28 to TRBJ1-3; unclear D gene. This CDR3 comprises 13 residues. CDR1 and CDR2 (germline): MDHEN, SYDVKM. V was trimmed by 9 bases and J by 0 bases, leaving 9 bases between them. CDR3 sequence reads: CARAKGSGNTIYF. The DNA for the CDR3 is TGTGCCAGGGCCAAGGGCTCTGGAAACACCATATATTTT.

The chain joins TRBV5-6 to TRBJ2-7; 9 bases agree with TRBD2. Germline V gene sequence: CDR1 SGHDT, CDR2 YYEEEE. The V gene end was trimmed by 1 base and the J gene end by 3 bases; junction bases not matched to a gene: 11. This CDR3 has 17 amino acids. CDR3 nucleotides: TGTGCCAGCAGCTTGATTCCGGGACTAGCACAAGACTACGAGCAGTACTTC. It is translated as CASSLIPGLAQDYEQYF.

This clone was observed a single time. The chain combines TRBV2 with TRBJ2-1; D uncertain. CDR1 is SNHLY and CDR2 is FYNNEI in the germline V gene. Trimming shortened V by 0 bases and J by 2 bases, and 8 bases separated the two germline ends. This CDR3 contains 15 residues. The CDR3 nucleotides are TGTGCCAGCAGTGAAGCCTACGGAGCCTACAATGAGCAGTTCTTC. This sequence encodes CASSEAYGAYNEQFF.

The rearrangement joins TRBV9 to TRBJ2-1; maybe TRBD2 (5 bases). The V gene's germline CDR1 is SGDLS and CDR2 YYNGEE. This CDR3 is built from 14 residues. Trimming cost V 2 bases and J 6 bases, with 12 bases left between them. The CDR3 reads CASSVGGFGNEQFF. DNA of the CDR3: TGTGCCAGCAGCGTTGGAGGTTTCGGCAATGAGCAGTTCTTC.

The chain combines TRBV28 with TRBJ1-2; TRBD1 matches 10 bases. Germline V gene lookup returns CDR1 MDHEN and CDR2 SYDVKM. Trimming removed 3 bases from V and 8 bases from J; junction bases left unmatched: 9. The CDR3 is 15 residues long. The CDR3 reads CASSFWGDRGGGYTF. DNA for the CDR3: TGTGCCAGCAGTTTCTGGGGGGACAGGGGTGGCGGCTACACCTTC.

Notes on this clone: The sample carries other DNA sequences with the same CDR3. The chain couples TRBV28 to TRBJ2-7, with D possibly being TRBD2 (5 bases). Per the germline V gene, CDR1 is MDHEN and CDR2 is SYDVKM. The CDR3 is 12 residues long. Trimming took off 3 bases at V and 2 bases at J, with 5 bases between the two ends. CDR3 sequence reads: CASSLEAYEQYF. DNA of the CDR3: TGTGCCAGCAGTTTGGAGGCCTACGAGCAGTACTTC.

The V gene is TRBV10-3, the J gene TRBJ2-3; D remains ambiguous. Trimming removed 0 bases from V and 0 bases from J, with 4 bases in between. Per germline, CDR1 ENHRY and CDR2 SYGVKD. The CDR3 has 14 residues. CDR3 amino acids: CAISESRSTDTQYF. The CDR3 DNA is TGTGCCATCAGTGAGTCGCGGAGCACAGATACGCAGTATTTT.

The chain has TRBV4-1 and TRBJ2-1; weak D call: TRBD2 (6 bases). Germline V gene data show CDR1 as MGHRA and CDR2 as YSYEKL. The CDR3 totals 15 residues. Trimming removed 4 bases from V and 9 bases from J, with 19 bases in between. In DNA, the CDR3 is TGCGCCAGCAGCCCCGGGCCGGGAGTCGCGATTGAGCAGTTCTTC. Translating it yields CASSPGPGVAIEQFF.

This clone was seen only a few times. In DNA, the CDR3 is TGTGCCAGTAGGGGGGCGGTGAACACCGGGGAGCTGTTTTTT. Translating it yields CASRGAVNTGELFF. The chain uses TRBV2 and TRBJ2-2; D is possibly TRBD1 or TRBD2 (6 bases each). Germline V gives CDR1 SNHLY, CDR2 FYNNEI. The CDR3 extends over 14 amino acids. The V gene lost 9 bases and the J gene lost 1 base, with 12 bases spanning the gap. The entire variable domain, with the rest obtained from reference TRBV2 and TRBJ2-2, is as follows: EPEVTQTPSHQVTQMGQEVILRCVPISNHLYFYWYRQILGQKVEFLVSFYNNEISEKSEIFDDQFSVERPDGSNFTLKIRSTKLEDSAMYFCASRGAVNTGELFFGEGSRLTVL.

V and J are TRBV27 and TRBJ2-1, with 12 bases matching TRBD2. After removal of 5 bases from V and 10 bases from J, the junction contained 15 bases not matched to a gene. The length of the CDR3 is 17 residues. Germline values: CDR1 MNHEY, CDR2 SMNVEV (reference sequence). CDR3 loop: CASSKLRTSGAVEEQFF. CDR3 DNA sequence: TGTGCCAGCAGTAAACTTCGGACTAGCGGGGCCGTGGAGGAGCAGTTCTTC.

J is TRBJ1-2 and V is TRBV14; no clear D gene. The CDR3 is made up of 12 amino acids. Germline CDR1 reads SGHDN; CDR2 reads FVKESK. The V gene lost 2 bases and the J gene lost 5 bases, with 6 bases spanning the gap. CDR3 nucleotide sequence: TGTGCCAGCAGCCAATGGCTGTATGGCTACACCTTC. Amino acid sequence: CASSQWLYGYTF.